This TCR beta chain was recovered during a study of cytomegalovirus exposure and HLA in healthy donors. Study outcomes and limitations: The listing of 150 to 200 TCR beta chains classed them as cytomegalovirus-associated. Later analysis demonstrated an association between a missense DCLRE1C variant and TCR beta V- and J-gene trimming. In a later analysis, TCR association rates varied by HLA locus: DRB1 most, HLA-C fewest.

Of note for this clone: What it binds is unknown.

The PCR was carried out with 60 Vbeta primers and 13 Jbeta primers. Method: immunoSEQ multiplex PCR; TCRdb's copy keeps in-frame clones and lacks some. The sample has about 140,000 clones; 70% are singletons. The CDR3 sequence is 21 residues long. Germline V gives CDR1 SGHVS, CDR2 FQNEAQ. V shed 1 base, J shed 1 base, and the junction held 19 bases outside the gene matches. The sequence came from a woman aged 25 to 39 in good health and CMV-seronegative. V is TRBV7-8 and J is TRBJ1-5; 7 positions match TRBD1. The sample consisted of PBMCs. CDR3 nucleotides: TGTGCCAGCAGCTTAGAGGGTTGGGGACAGTCGTTCCCCCTAAGCAATCAGCCCCAGCATTTT. This translates into CASSLEGWGQSFPLSNQPQHF.